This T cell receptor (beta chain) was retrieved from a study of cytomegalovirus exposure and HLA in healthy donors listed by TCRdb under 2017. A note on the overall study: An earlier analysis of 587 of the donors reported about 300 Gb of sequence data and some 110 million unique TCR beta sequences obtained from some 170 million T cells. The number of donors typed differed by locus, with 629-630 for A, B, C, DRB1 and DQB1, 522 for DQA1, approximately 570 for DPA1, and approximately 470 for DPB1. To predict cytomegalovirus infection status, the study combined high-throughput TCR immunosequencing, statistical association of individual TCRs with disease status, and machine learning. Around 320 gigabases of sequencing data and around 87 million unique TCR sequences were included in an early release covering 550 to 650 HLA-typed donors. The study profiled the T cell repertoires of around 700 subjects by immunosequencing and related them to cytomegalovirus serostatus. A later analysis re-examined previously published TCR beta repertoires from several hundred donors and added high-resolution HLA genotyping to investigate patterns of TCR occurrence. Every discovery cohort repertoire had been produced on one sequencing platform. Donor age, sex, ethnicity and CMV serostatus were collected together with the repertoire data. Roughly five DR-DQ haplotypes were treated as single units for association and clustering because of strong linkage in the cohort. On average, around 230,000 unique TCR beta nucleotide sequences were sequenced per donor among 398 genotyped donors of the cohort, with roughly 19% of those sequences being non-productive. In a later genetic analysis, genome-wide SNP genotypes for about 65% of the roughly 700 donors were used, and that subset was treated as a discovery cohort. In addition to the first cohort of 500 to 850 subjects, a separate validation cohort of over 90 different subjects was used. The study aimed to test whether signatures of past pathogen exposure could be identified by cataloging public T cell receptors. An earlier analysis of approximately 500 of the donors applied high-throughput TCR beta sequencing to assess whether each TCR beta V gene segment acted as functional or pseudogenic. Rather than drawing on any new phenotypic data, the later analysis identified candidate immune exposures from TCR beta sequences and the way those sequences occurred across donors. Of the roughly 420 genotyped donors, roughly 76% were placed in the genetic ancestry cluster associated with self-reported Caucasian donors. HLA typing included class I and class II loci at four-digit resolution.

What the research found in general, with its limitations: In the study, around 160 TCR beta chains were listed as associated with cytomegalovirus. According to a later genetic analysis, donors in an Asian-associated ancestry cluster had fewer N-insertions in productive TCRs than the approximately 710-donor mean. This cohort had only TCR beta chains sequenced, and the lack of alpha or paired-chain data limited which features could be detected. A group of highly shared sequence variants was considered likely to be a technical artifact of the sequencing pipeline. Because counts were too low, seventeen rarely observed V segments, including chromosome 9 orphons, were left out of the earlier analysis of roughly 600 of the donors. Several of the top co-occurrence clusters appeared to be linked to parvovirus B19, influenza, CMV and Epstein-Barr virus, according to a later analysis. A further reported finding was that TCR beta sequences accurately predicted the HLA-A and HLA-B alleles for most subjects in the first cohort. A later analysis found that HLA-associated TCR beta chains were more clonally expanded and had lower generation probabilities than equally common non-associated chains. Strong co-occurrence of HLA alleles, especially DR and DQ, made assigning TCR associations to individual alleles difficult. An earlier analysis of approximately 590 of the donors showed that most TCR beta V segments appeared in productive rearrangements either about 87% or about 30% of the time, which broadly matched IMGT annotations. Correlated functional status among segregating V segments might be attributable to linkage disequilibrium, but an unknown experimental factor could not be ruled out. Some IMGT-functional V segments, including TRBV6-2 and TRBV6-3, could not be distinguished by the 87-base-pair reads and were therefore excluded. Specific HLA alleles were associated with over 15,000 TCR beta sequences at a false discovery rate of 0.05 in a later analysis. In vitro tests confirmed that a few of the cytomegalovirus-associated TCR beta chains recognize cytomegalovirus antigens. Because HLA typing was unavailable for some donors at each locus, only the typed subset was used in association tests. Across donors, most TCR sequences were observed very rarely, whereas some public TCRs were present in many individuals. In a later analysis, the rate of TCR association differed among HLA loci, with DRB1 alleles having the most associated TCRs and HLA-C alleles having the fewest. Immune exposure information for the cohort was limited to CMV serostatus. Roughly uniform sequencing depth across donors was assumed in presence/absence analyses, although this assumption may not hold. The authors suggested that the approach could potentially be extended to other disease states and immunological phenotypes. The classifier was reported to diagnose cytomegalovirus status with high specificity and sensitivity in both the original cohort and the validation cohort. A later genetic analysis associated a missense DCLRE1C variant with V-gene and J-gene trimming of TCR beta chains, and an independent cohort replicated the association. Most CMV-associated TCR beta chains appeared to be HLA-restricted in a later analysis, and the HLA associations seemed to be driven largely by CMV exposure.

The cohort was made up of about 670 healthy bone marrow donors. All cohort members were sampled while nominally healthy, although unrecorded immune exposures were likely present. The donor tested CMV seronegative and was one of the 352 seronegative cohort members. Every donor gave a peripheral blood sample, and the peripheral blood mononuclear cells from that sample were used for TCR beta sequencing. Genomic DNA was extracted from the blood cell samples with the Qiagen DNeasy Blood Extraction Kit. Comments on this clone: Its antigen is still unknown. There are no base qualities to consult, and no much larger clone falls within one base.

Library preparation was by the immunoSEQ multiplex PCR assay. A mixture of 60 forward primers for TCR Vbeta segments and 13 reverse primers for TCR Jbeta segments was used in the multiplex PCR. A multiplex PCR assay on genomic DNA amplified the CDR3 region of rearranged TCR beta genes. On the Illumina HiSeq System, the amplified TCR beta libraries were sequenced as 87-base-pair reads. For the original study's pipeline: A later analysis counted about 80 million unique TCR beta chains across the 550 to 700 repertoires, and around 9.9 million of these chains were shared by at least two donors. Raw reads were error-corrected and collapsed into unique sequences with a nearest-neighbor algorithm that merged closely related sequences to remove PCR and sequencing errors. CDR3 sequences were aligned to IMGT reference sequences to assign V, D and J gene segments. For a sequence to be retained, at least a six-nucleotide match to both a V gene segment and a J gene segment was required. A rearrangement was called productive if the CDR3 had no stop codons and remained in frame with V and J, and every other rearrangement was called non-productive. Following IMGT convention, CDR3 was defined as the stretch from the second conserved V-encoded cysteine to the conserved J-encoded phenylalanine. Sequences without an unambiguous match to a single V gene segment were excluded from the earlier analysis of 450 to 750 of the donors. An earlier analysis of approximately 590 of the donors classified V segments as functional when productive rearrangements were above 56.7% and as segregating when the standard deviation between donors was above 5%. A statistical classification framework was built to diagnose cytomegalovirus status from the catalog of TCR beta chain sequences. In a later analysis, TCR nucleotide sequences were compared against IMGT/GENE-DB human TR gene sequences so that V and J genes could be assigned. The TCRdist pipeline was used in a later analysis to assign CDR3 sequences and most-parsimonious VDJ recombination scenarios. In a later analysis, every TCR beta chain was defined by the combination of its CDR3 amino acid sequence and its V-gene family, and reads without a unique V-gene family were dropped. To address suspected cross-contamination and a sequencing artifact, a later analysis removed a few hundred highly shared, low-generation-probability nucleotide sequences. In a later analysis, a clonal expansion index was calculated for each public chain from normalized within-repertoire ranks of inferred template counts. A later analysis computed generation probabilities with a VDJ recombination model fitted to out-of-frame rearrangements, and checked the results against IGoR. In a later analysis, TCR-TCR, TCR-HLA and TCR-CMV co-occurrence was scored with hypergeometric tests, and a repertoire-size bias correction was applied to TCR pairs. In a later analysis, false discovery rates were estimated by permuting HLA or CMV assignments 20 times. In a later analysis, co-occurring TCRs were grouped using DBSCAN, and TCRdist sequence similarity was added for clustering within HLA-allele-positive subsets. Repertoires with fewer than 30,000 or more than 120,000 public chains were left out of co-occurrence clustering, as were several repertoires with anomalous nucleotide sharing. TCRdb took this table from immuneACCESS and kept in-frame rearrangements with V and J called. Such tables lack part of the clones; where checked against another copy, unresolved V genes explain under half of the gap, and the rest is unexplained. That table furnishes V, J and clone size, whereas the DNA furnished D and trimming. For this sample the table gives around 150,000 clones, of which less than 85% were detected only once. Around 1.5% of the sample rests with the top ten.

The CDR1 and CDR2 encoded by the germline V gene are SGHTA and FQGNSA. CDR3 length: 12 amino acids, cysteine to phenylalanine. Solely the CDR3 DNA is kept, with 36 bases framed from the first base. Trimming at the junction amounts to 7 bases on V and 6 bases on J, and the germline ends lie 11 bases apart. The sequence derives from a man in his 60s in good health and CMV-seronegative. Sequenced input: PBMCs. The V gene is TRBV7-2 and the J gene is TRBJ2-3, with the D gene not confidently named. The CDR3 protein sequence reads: CASTASRDTQYF. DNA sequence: TGTGCCAGCACCGCTTCTCGGGATACGCAGTATTTT.